Many counts were recorded for the clone carrying this T cell receptor (beta chain). This record comes from a study of T cells in Graves' hyperthyroidism and ophthalmopathy. RNA transcripts gave rise to amplified TCR beta CDR3 regions. HTBI primers were the set used in a first-round RT-PCR of the TCR CDR3. TCRdb re-called the multiplex PCR reads with MiXCR, one entry per CDR3 protein. The sample contains about 520,000 distinct CDR3 sequences, around a quarter of which appear only once. Researchers barred patients who had uncontrolled infection, other autoimmune disease, pregnancy or lactation. This CDR3 region has 13 residues. Germline V lookup: CDR1 LNHNV, CDR2 YYDKDF (reference sequence). The ends were cut back, 5 bases at V and 4 bases at J, with 11 bases in the middle.

V gene TRBV15 combines with J gene TRBJ1-1, with D perhaps TRBD1 (6 bases). This TCR came from a woman younger than 45 with Graves' ophthalmopathy. The sample comprised blood. CDR3 DNA sequence: TGTGCCACCAGCGGTGAGGGGGGCACTGAAGCTTTCTTT. Residues: CATSGEGGTEAFF.